This record concerns one T cell receptor (beta chain) sequence. The source of the sample is a study of blood T cell repertoires in COVID-19. Study-level information: Specimens from acute and convalescent COVID-19 originated in the United States, Italy and Spain. From T cells, B-cell-depleted T cells, or PBMCs came the material, which was cDNA or gDNA.

Profiling relied on immunoSEQ multiplex PCR, and the TCRdb table lists in-frame clones only, not all of them. The sample consists of tens of thousands of clones, 80% to 90% of them appearing once. In germline, CDR1 is LGHNA, CDR2 YSLEER. Trimming at V came to 2 bases and at J to 2 bases, leaving 0 bases not matched to a gene. The CDR3 spans 14 residues. This TCR derives from a human donor in a cohort sampled during active COVID-19. The specimen sequenced was peripheral blood. V and J are TRBV4-3 and TRBJ1-5, with 7 nucleotides matching TRBD1. CDR3 region: CASSQTGGNQPQHF. CDR3 nucleotide sequence: TGCGCCAGCAGCCAAACAGGGGGCAATCAGCCCCAGCATTTT.